These 13 T cell receptor beta chains were all obtained from the same sample, sequenced in a study of human T cells and chemical hapten exposure. TCRdb redid the calling of the RACE reads with MiXCR, one entry per CDR3 protein. Seen here are hundreds of thousands of distinct CDR3 sequences, about 6% observed once, and the top ten hold less than 6.5%. Time point defined: patch test 2, 6 weeks after DPC sensitization. The treatment: therapeutic diphenylcyclopropenone sensitization with weekly scalp DPC. This specimen consisted of whole blood, obtained in connection with sensitization to the hapten diphenylcyclopropenone (DPC). All receptors derive from a young woman with alopecia areata. Some clones in this sample may be carry-over from other donors' samples.

V is TRBV7-9 and J is TRBJ2-3; 13 positions agree with TRBD2. The V segment lost 4 bases and the J segment 7 bases; nucleotides outside the gene matches: 8. From germline, CDR1 is SEHNR and CDR2 FQNEAQ (reference sequence). This CDR3 comprises 16 residues. The DNA of the CDR3 is TGTGCCAGCAGCTCCCCCGGGACTAGCGGGACCCATACGCAGTATTTT. The encoded protein is CASSSPGTSGTHTQYF.

The chain recombines TRBV14 with TRBJ1-3; D is perhaps TRBD1 (5 bases). CDR1 and CDR2 (germline): SGHDN, FVKESK. Trimming stripped 5 bases from V and 0 bases from J, with 11 bases between. The CDR3 length is 15 residues. CDR3: CASSTRESSGNTIYF. CDR3 in DNA: TGTGCCAGCAGCACCAGGGAGAGCTCTGGAAACACCATATATTTT.

The V and J genes are TRBV18 and TRBJ1-2; D unresolved. V was cut by 2 bases and J by 6 bases, with 7 bases left in between. The CDR3 length is 12 residues. The germline V gene has CDR1 KGHSH and CDR2 LQKENI. CDR3 loop: CASSPEPHGYTF. CDR3 sequence (DNA): TGTGCCAGCTCACCAGAACCCCATGGCTACACCTTC.

The rearrangement links TRBV4-1 to TRBJ2-4, with 8 bases aligning to TRBD2. In germline, CDR1 is MGHRA, CDR2 YSYEKL. The CDR3 has 18 residues. V lost 5 bases and J lost 0; bases outside the gene matches: 12. The CDR3: CASSGGGRGSTAKNIQYF. The CDR3 DNA reads TGCGCCAGCAGCGGCGGGGGGCGCGGGTCAACAGCCAAAAACATTCAGTACTTC.

This clonotype has a count of ten or more. The rearrangement links TRBV29-1 to TRBJ1-2; no clear D gene. Between the trimmed V and J ends, which lost 4 bases and 3 bases, there was a span of 15 bases. The CDR3 is 14 amino acids. Germline V lookup: CDR1 SQVTM, CDR2 ANQGSEA. The CDR3 bases are TGCAGCGTTGCTCGGTCCGGGGAATACTATGGCTACACCTTC. It specifies CSVARSGEYYGYTF.

This clonotype appeared a few times. CDR3 region: CSASPGDSNQPQHF. DNA of the CDR3: TGCAGTGCTAGTCCGGGGGATAGCAATCAGCCCCAGCATTTT. This chain uses TRBV20-1 with TRBJ1-5; perhaps TRBD1 as D (5 bases). The germline V and J ends were trimmed by 3 bases and 0 bases, with 9 bases remaining between them. This CDR3 is built from 14 residues. Germline loops: CDR1 DFQATT, CDR2 SNEGSKA (reference sequence).

This clonotype was observed a few times. The chain uses TRBV9 and TRBJ2-1, with D unclear. Trimming stripped 3 bases from V and 8 bases from J, with 21 bases between. This CDR3 has 16 amino acids. From germline, CDR1 is SGDLS and CDR2 YYNGEE. The CDR3 loop is CASSARPPDPIYEQFF. The CDR3 DNA is TGTGCCAGCAGCGCCCGCCCGCCAGATCCGATATATGAGCAGTTCTTC.

The V and J genes are TRBV5-6 and TRBJ2-7, with unresolved D. The CDR3 totals 17 residues. From germline, CDR1 is SGHDT and CDR2 YYEEEE. V lost 4 bases and J lost 0, with 20 bases in between. The CDR3 bases are TGTGCCAGCAGCCCCCTAACCTTCTACGGAAGCTCCTACGAGCAGTACTTC. Its protein is CASSPLTFYGSSYEQYF.

This clonotype appeared a few times. V gene TRBV28 combines with J gene TRBJ2-5; 7 nucleotides line up with TRBD1. Losses at the gene ends were 4 bases for V and 1 base for J; bases not matched to a gene: 12. The CDR3 covers 17 residues. The germline V gene encodes CDR1 MDHEN and CDR2 SYDVKM. CDR3: CASSSLRRGTAQETQYF. CDR3 in DNA: TGTGCCAGCAGTTCTTTACGTCGAGGGACAGCCCAAGAGACCCAGTACTTC.

Many counts were recorded for this clonotype. The chain uses TRBV4-2 and TRBJ1-1; TRBD1 matches 10 bases. With 9 bases clipped from V and 5 bases from J, the junction kept 6 bases outside the gene matches. The CDR3 sequence is 13 residues long. Germline V gives CDR1 LGHNA, CDR2 YNFKEQ. The DNA of the CDR3 is TGTGCCAGGAGGGACAGGGGAGGGACTGAAGCTTTCTTT. Protein sequence: CARRDRGGTEAFF.

This clonotype was picked up a small number of times. V usage is TRBV5-1 and J usage is TRBJ1-1, with a weak D call TRBD1 (6 bases). This CDR3 region has 14 residues. Germline V gene sequence: CDR1 SGHRS, CDR2 YFSETQ. Trimming removed 4 bases at V and 8 bases at J, with 18 bases between. CDR3 DNA sequence: TGCGCCAGCAGCCCAAACACAGGGAATCAGGAAGCTTTCTTT. Translating gives CASSPNTGNQEAFF.

In this sample, this clonotype turned up a few times. The chain carries TRBV25-1 and TRBJ2-7; no definite D call. The V and J ends lost 1 base and 3 bases respectively, with 13 bases between them. In germline, CDR1 is MGHDK, CDR2 SYGVNS. The CDR3 has 15 amino acids. This CDR3 reads CASSELEYWGYEQYF. The CDR3 DNA follows: TGTGCCAGCAGTGAATTAGAATATTGGGGCTACGAGCAGTACTTC.

This clonotype was detected ten times or more. The chain employs TRBV7-3 and TRBJ1-1; no reliable D call. The CDR3 extends over 13 amino acids. V shed 6 bases and J shed 0 bases, with 8 bases lying between them. CDR1 SGHTA and CDR2 FQGTGA come from the germline V gene. The CDR3: CASSNSVNTEAFF. In DNA, the CDR3 is TGTGCCAGCAGTAATTCGGTGAACACTGAAGCTTTCTTT.